This section outlines one T cell receptor (beta chain) sequence together with its context. Antigen specificity is unknown. This record belongs to a study of vaccination and CD4 T cells after COVID-19. The sample's treatment: roughly nine-day PBMC culture with coronavirus spike peptide pools or control peptides (ViraFEST assay). Ahead of the COVID-19 pandemic (2011-2018), the CD4+ T cells of the unexposed donor were collected. The Oncomine TCR Beta short-read assay sequenced DNA from cultured CD4+ T cells. A single record per CDR3 protein comes from TCRdb applying MiXCR to the PCR reads. The sample lists about 6,100 distinct CDR3 sequences, roughly 49% occurring once. The CDR3 spans 17 residues. Unmatched junction bases numbered 12, after V lost 4 bases and J lost 7 bases. The V gene's germline CDR1 is LNHDA and CDR2 SQIVND (reference sequence).

Sequenced sample: CD4+ T cells from blood, cultured in vitro. V is TRBV19 and J is TRBJ1-6, with 8 bases lining up with TRBD1. The source is a human donor in good health. Here the CDR3 DNA reads TGTGCCAGTAGTAGTCCCCGCCGGACAGGGTGGAATTCACCCCTCCACTTT. Its translation: CASSSPRRTGWNSPLHF.